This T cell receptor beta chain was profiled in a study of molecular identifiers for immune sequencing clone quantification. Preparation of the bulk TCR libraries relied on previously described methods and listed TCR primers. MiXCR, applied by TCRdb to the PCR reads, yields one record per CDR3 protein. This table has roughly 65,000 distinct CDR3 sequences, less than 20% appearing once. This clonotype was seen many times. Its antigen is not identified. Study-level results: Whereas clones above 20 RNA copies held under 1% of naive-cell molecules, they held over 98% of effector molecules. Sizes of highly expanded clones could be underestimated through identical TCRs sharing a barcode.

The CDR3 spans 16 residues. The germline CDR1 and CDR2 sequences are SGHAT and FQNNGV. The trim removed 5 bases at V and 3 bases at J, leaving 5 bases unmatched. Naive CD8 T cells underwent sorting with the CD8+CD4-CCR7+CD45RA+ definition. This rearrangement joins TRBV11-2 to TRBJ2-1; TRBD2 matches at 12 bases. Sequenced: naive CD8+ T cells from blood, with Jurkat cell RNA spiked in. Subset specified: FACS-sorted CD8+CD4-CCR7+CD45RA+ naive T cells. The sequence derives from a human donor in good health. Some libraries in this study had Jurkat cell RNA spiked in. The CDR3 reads CASSPGTSGYYNEQFF. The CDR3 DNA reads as TGTGCCAGCAGCCCGGGGACTAGCGGGTACTACAATGAGCAGTTCTTC. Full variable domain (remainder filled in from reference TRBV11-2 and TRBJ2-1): EAGVAQSPRYKIIEKRQSVAFWCNPISGHATLYWYQQILGQGPKLLIQFQNNGVVDDSQLPKDRFSAERLKGVDSTLKIQPAKLEDSAVYLCASSPGTSGYYNEQFFGPGTRLTVL.